Presented here are 23 T cell receptor beta chains from one specimen sequenced in a study of blood T cell repertoires in COVID-19. Produced via immunoSEQ multiplex PCR; TCRdb's table is partial and in-frame only. The sample holds about 250,000 clones, about 83% seen once. Specimen: peripheral blood. The receptors were gathered from a man aged 40-50 years with active or convalescent COVID-19.

This chain joins TRBV7-2 and TRBJ1-2; perhaps TRBD1 as D (6 bases). The CDR3 spans 14 residues. V lost 5 bases and J 1 base, leaving 11 bases between the germline ends. CDR1 SGHTA and CDR2 FQGNSA come from the germline V gene. CDR3: CASSPTRGNYGYTF. The CDR3 DNA sequence: TGTGCCAGCAGCCCCACCAGGGGTAACTATGGCTACACCTTC.

The chain couples TRBV6-5 to TRBJ1-4; D possibly corresponds to TRBD1 (6 bases). This CDR3 is 14 amino acids long. Germline V CDR1 and CDR2: MNHEY, SVGAGI. Deletions cut 5 bases from V and 8 bases from J, with 15 bases between. The CDR3 nucleotides read TGTGCCAGCAGTCGCGCCAACAGGGTAGAAAAACTGTTTTTT. Its translation is CASSRANRVEKLFF.

The chain carries TRBV7-2 and TRBJ1-3, with D hard to call. V lost 1 base, J lost 5 bases, and 9 bases lay in between. The CDR3 has 14 residues. CDR1 is SGHTA, CDR2 FQGNSA, per germline. This chain's CDR3 is CASSLEQVRNTIYF. DNA for the CDR3: TGTGCCAGCAGCTTAGAGCAGGTTCGAAACACCATATATTTT.

V is TRBV18 and J is TRBJ1-1; the match to TRBD1 covers 10 bases. Germline CDR1 KGHSH, CDR2 LQKENI. The V segment lost 3 bases and the J segment 10 bases; nucleotides outside the gene matches: 5. CDR3 length: 13 amino acids. Here the CDR3 DNA reads TGTGCCAGCTCACCCGGGACAGGGGAAACAGCTTTCTTT. Its translation is CASSPGTGETAFF. The whole variable domain, filled in from reference TRBV18 and TRBJ1-1, reads NAGVMQNPRHLVRRRGQEARLRCSPMKGHSHVYWYRQLPEEGLKFMVYLQKENIIDESGMPKERFSAEFPKEGPSILRIQQVVRGDSAAYFCASSPGTGETAFFGQGTRLTVV.

This clone showed up just once. The gene calls are TRBV9 and TRBJ1-4; 7 bases are a match to TRBD1. Losses at the gene ends were 0 bases for V and 5 bases for J; bases not matched to a gene: 10. The CDR3 covers 17 residues. Germline loops: CDR1 SGDLS, CDR2 YYNGEE. The CDR3 nucleotides are TGTGCCAGCAGCGTAGACGCCGACAGGGTCCCGAATGAAAAACTGTTTTTT. It is translated as CASSVDADRVPNEKLFF. Full variable domain (outside the CDR3, taken from reference TRBV9 and TRBJ1-4): DSGVTQTPKHLITATGQRVTLRCSPRSGDLSVYWYQQSLDQGLQFLIQYYNGEERAKGNILERFSAQQFPDLHSELNLSSLELGDSALYFCASSVDADRVPNEKLFFGSGTQLSVL.

CDR3 loop: CASRPTGTLNSPLHF. The CDR3 nucleotides are TGTGCCAGCAGACCGACAGGGACCTTAAATTCACCCCTCCACTTT. The chain joins TRBV27 to TRBJ1-6; 7 bases are a match to TRBD1. The CDR3 is made up of 15 amino acids. V gave up 6 bases and J gave up 7 bases; unmatched junction bases: 9. CDR1 is MNHEY, CDR2 SMNVEV, per germline (reference sequence).

The chain uses TRBV4-1 and TRBJ1-6; the D is unclear. Germline V gene data show CDR1 as MGHRA and CDR2 as YSYEKL. The V gene lost 0 bases and the J gene lost 3 bases, with 6 bases spanning the gap. The CDR3 loop spans 15 amino acids. CDR3 DNA sequence: TGCGCCAGCAGCCAAGAGGCGGTCTATAATTCACCCCTCCACTTT. Protein product: CASSQEAVYNSPLHF.

The rearrangement uses TRBV28 and TRBJ2-5, with TRBD1 identical over 7 bases. Per germline, CDR1 MDHEN and CDR2 SYDVKM. V shed 8 bases, J shed 2 bases, and the junction held 2 bases outside the gene matches. The CDR3 is 12 amino acids. The DNA of the CDR3 is TGTGCCAGCGAGGGGGCACAAGAGACCCAGTACTTC. This translates into CASEGAQETQYF. The full variable domain, rest sourced from reference TRBV28 and TRBJ2-5, is DVKVTQSSRYLVKRTGEKVFLECVQDMDHENMFWYRQDPGLGLRLIYFSYDVKMKEKGDIPEGYSVSREKKERFSLILESASTNQTSMYLCASEGAQETQYFGPGTRLLVL.

The chain couples TRBV3-1 (or the pseudogene TRBV3-2) to TRBJ1-4; tentatively, D is TRBD1 (6 bases). The germline CDR1 and CDR2 sequences are LGHDT and YNNKEL (reference sequence). The CDR3 spans 15 residues. V gave up 4 bases and J gave up 8 bases, with 17 bases separating them. As DNA, the CDR3 is TGTGCCAGCAGCCCGGGGGGGGGCAGTGGAGAAAAACTGTTTTTT. Protein product: CASSPGGGSGEKLFF.

The chain joins TRBV11-2 to TRBJ1-1; TRBD1 agrees at 8 bases. Unmatched junction bases numbered 10, after V lost 1 base and J lost 6 bases. The CDR3 length is 16 residues. CDR1 is SGHAT, CDR2 FQNNGV, per germline. Here the CDR3 reads CASSLVGTGSQAEAFF. Here the CDR3 DNA reads TGTGCCAGCAGCTTAGTGGGGACAGGTTCCCAGGCTGAAGCTTTCTTT.

This sequence joins TRBV24-1 and TRBJ1-4, with D maybe TRBD1 (6 bases). Germline values: CDR1 KGHDR, CDR2 SFDVKD. CDR3 size: 16 residues. V was clipped by 2 bases and J by 3 bases, with 12 bases between them. CDR3 region: CATSDSTGKANEKLFF. The CDR3 region has the DNA TGTGCCACCAGTGATTCAACAGGGAAAGCTAATGAAAAACTGTTTTTT.

This chain links TRBV10-1 with TRBJ2-3, with D possibly TRBD1 on 6 matching bases. This CDR3 comprises 14 residues. V gave up 0 bases and J gave up 4 bases, with 8 bases separating them. The germline V gene encodes CDR1 WNHNN and CDR2 SYGVQD (reference sequence). The CDR3 loop reads CASSESQGSDTQYF. CDR3 DNA sequence: TGCGCCAGCAGTGAGTCGCAGGGGTCAGATACGCAGTATTTT.

Only one count was recorded for this clone. The chain joins TRBV5-1 to TRBJ2-5; TRBD2 aligns across 14 bases. This CDR3 spans 16 amino acids. V was pared by 3 bases and J by 5 bases, with 6 bases of the junction left unmatched. Germline V gene sequence: CDR1 SGHRS, CDR2 YFSETQ. The DNA of the CDR3 is TGCGCCAGCAGCTCCGGACTAGCGGGAGGTGGTGAGACCCAGTACTTC. It encodes CASSSGLAGGGETQYF.

A remark on this clone: At one end, the junction sequence differs from germline, possibly due to a read error. The chain joins TRBV30 to TRBJ2-7; 10 nucleotides line up with TRBD2. Germline V gene data show CDR1 as GTSNPN and CDR2 as SVGIG (reference sequence). The CDR3 covers 12 residues. CDR3 amino acids: CAWSPSSGSVDF. CDR3 sequence (DNA): TGTGCCTGGAGTCCCTCTAGCGGGAGTGTGGACTTC. The variable domain in full, completed from reference TRBV30 and TRBJ2-7, reads SQTIHQWPATLVQPVGSPLSLECTVEGTSNPNLYWYRQAAGRGLQLLFYSVGIGQISSEVPQNLSASRPQDRQFILSSKKLLLSDSGFYLCAWSPSSGSVDFGPGTRLTVT.

The V and J genes are TRBV5-5 and TRBJ1-5; a possible D gene is TRBD1 (5 bases). From germline, CDR1 is SGHKS and CDR2 YYEKEE (reference sequence). The CDR3 is 15 residues long. Trimming took 3 bases from V and 6 from J, leaving 16 bases between them. The CDR3 DNA is TGTGCCAGCAGCTGGGGGGGGATCTCAGTTCAGCCCCAGCATTTT. Translation: CASSWGGISVQPQHF.

The chain combines TRBV11-2 with TRBJ2-1; D might be TRBD1 (5 bases). With 5 bases removed from V and 4 bases from J, the gap between germline ends came to 9 bases. CDR1 and CDR2 from the germline V gene are SGHAT and FQNNGV. The CDR3 loop spans 13 amino acids. The CDR3 here is CASSLQAYNEQFF. The CDR3, as DNA: TGTGCCAGCAGCCTACAGGCATACAATGAGCAGTTCTTC. The entire variable domain, with the rest obtained from reference TRBV11-2 and TRBJ2-1, is as follows: EAGVAQSPRYKIIEKRQSVAFWCNPISGHATLYWYQQILGQGPKLLIQFQNNGVVDDSQLPKDRFSAERLKGVDSTLKIQPAKLEDSAVYLCASSLQAYNEQFFGPGTRLTVL.

This clone came up once. The chain combines TRBV27 with TRBJ2-7; no firm D call. Deletions cut 2 bases from V and 1 base from J, with 6 bases between. Germline lookup yields CDR1 MNHEY and CDR2 SMNVEV (reference sequence). The CDR3 has 13 residues. The CDR3 region is CASSLGLSYEQYF. In DNA, the CDR3 is TGTGCCAGCAGTTTAGGTCTATCCTACGAGCAGTACTTC.

The chain has TRBV6-1 and TRBJ2-3; D call uncertain. Per the germline V gene, CDR1 is MNHNS and CDR2 is SASEGT. The CDR3 sequence is 16 residues long. V gave up 0 bases and J gave up 3 bases, with 13 bases separating them. CDR3 DNA: TGTGCCAGCAGTGAAGCGCGTTATAGATCAACAGATACGCAGTATTTT. It translates to CASSEARYRSTDTQYF.

The chain uses TRBV11-3 and TRBJ2-1; TRBD1 aligns across 8 bases. Losses at the gene ends were 1 base for V and 8 bases for J; bases not matched to a gene: 4. CDR3 length equals 14 residues. Germline V gene data show CDR1 as SGHNT and CDR2 as YENEEA. The CDR3 DNA is TGTGCCAGCAGCTTAGGACAGGGGACCGATGAGCAGTTCTTC. It specifies CASSLGQGTDEQFF.

This clone came up a few times. V usage is TRBV18 and J usage is TRBJ1-2; 7 nucleotides match TRBD1. CDR3 length: 17 residues. The germline V gene encodes CDR1 KGHSH and CDR2 LQKENI. The ends lost 1 base at V and 8 bases at J; junction bases unmatched: 16. The CDR3 coding sequence is TGTGCCAGCTCACCACAGTCAGATACAAGGGGGCAAACCGGCTACACCTTC. This encodes CASSPQSDTRGQTGYTF.

This rearrangement joins TRBV19 to TRBJ2-1; 13 bases match TRBD2. CDR1 and CDR2 from the germline V gene are LNHDA and SQIVND (reference sequence). The ends lost 4 bases at V and 5 bases at J; junction bases unmatched: 8. CDR3 size: 17 residues. In DNA, the CDR3 is TGTGCCAGTAGTAAACTAGCGGGGGGGCCGATAGACAATGAGCAGTTCTTC. Protein product: CASSKLAGGPIDNEQFF.

The rearrangement links TRBV30 to TRBJ1-6; D call uncertain. Deletions cut 8 bases from V and 0 bases from J, with 14 bases between. This CDR3 contains 15 residues. Germline CDR1 is GTSNPN and CDR2 is SVGIG (reference sequence). The CDR3 DNA reads TGTGCCCATACAGCCACCGGCTCCTATAATTCACCCCTCCACTTT. Translated: CAHTATGSYNSPLHF.

The chain couples TRBV7-9 to TRBJ2-7, with 14 positions matching TRBD2. The CDR3 loop spans 14 amino acids. Unmatched junction bases numbered 7, after V lost 3 bases and J lost 12 bases. Looked up from germline, CDR1 is SEHNR and CDR2 is FQNEAQ (reference sequence). Here the CDR3 DNA reads TGTGCCAGCAGCTTCTCCGGGACTAGCGGGAGTCTGTACTTC. Amino acids: CASSFSGTSGSLYF.